The 6 T cell receptor beta chains below were found in one sample sequenced in a study of cytomegalovirus exposure and HLA in healthy donors. In the PCR, 60 Vbeta and 13 Jbeta primers were used. Profiled with immunoSEQ multiplex PCR; TCRdb holds only in-frame clones, not every one. Here the sample spans tens of thousands of clones, under 85% being singletons. Material: PBMCs. The origin of the receptors is a man aged 25 to 40 in good health and CMV-seronegative.

V is TRBV9 and J is TRBJ1-1; TRBD1 is a possible D gene (6 bases). The V gene's germline CDR1 is SGDLS and CDR2 YYNGEE. Trimming pared 4 bases from V and 5 bases from J, leaving 15 bases between. The CDR3 spans 14 residues. As DNA, the CDR3 is TGTGCCAGCAGCCCAACAGGGAGTAGGACTGAAGCTTTCTTT. Translated, it gives CASSPTGSRTEAFF.

The chain joins TRBV7-2 to TRBJ2-3, with unresolved D. V lost 1 base, J lost 6 bases, and 14 bases lay in between. Germline-derived CDR1 and CDR2 are SGHTA and FQGNSA. The CDR3 is 15 residues long. The CDR3 DNA is TGTGCCAGCAGCTTAGATTCAACCCTCGCGGATACGCAGTATTTT. This translates into CASSLDSTLADTQYF.

This sequence joins TRBV30 and TRBJ1-4; TRBD1 is a possible D gene (5 bases). This CDR3 has 13 residues. Germline-derived CDR1 and CDR2 are GTSNPN and SVGIG (reference sequence). The V gene lost 4 bases and the J gene lost 7 bases, with 13 bases spanning the gap. CDR3 sequence (DNA): TGTGCCTGGAATGCCAGGGAAGGTGAAAAACTGTTTTTT. It translates to CAWNAREGEKLFF.

The V call is TRBV7-3, the J call TRBJ2-2; D is possibly TRBD1 (5 bases). V was cut by 1 base and J by 0 bases, with 9 bases left in between. This CDR3 has 16 amino acids. The germline CDR1 and CDR2 sequences are SGHTA and FQGTGA. CDR3 nucleotides: TGTGCCAGCAGCTTAAACCAGGGCTCGAACACCGGGGAGCTGTTTTTT. It is translated as CASSLNQGSNTGELFF.

This chain joins TRBV25-1 and TRBJ2-7; 7 bases line up with TRBD2. This CDR3 spans 14 amino acids. The V and J ends lost 5 bases and 1 base, in that order; junction bases with no gene match: 5. Germline-derived CDR1 and CDR2 are MGHDK and SYGVNS. CDR3 bases: TGTGCCAGCAGTCTGGGGGGAGGGTCCTACGAGCAGTACTTC. Amino acid sequence: CASSLGGGSYEQYF.

This clone was recorded once. CDR3 protein: CASSGDRGGGYTF. Here the CDR3 DNA reads TGTGCCAGCAGTGGGGACAGGGGAGGAGGCTACACCTTC. The V gene is TRBV28, the J gene TRBJ1-2; TRBD1 matches at 10 bases. The germline V gene encodes CDR1 MDHEN and CDR2 SYDVKM. The CDR3 runs to 13 residues. V shed 5 bases and J 8 bases; nucleotides not matched to a gene: 5.